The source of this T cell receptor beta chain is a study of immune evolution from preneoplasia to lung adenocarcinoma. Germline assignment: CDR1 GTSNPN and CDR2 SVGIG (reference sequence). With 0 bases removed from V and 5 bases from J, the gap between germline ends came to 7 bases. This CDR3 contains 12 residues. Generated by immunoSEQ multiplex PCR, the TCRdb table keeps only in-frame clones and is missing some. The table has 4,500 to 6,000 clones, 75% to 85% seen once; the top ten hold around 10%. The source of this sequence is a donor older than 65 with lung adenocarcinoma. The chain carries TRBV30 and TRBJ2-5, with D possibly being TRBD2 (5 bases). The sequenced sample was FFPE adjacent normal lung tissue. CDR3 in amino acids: CAWSVRRETQYF. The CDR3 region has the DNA TGTGCCTGGAGTGTACGGAGGGAGACCCAGTACTTC.